The 27 T cell receptor beta chains given below trace back to one sample, sequenced in a study of cytomegalovirus exposure and HLA in healthy donors. In the PCR, 60 Vbeta and 13 Jbeta primers were used. Repertoires were generated with immunoSEQ multiplex PCR, while TCRdb's copy carries only in-frame clones and drops some. The sample contains approximately 190,000 clones, 80% to 85% of which appear only once. The specimen was PBMCs. The receptors come from a man aged 40-55 years in good health and CMV-seropositive.

The V call is TRBV7-3, the J call TRBJ2-7, with D perhaps TRBD1 (6 bases). The CDR3 has 12 residues. Germline V gene data show CDR1 as SGHTA and CDR2 as FQGTGA. V lost 5 bases and J 7 bases, leaving 12 bases between the germline ends. In DNA, the CDR3 is TGTGCCAGCAGCCTACCAGGGGCTGAGCAGTACTTC. It codes for CASSLPGAEQYF.

The rearrangement links TRBV30 to TRBJ1-1, with D perhaps TRBD1 (5 bases). CDR1 and CDR2 (germline): GTSNPN, SVGIG (reference sequence). With 4 bases removed from V and 3 bases from J, the gap between germline ends came to 15 bases. The CDR3 sequence is 14 residues long. The CDR3 reads CAWNVQGAYTEAFF. CDR3 nucleotide sequence: TGTGCCTGGAATGTACAAGGGGCATACACTGAAGCTTTCTTT.

The rearrangement uses TRBV6-5 and TRBJ1-5; no firm D call. CDR3 size: 12 residues. Trimming stripped 5 bases from V and 12 bases from J, with 14 bases between. Germline loops: CDR1 MNHEY, CDR2 SVGAGI. Here the CDR3 reads CASSPDLEHQHF. The DNA for the CDR3 is TGTGCCAGCAGTCCCGACTTAGAGCACCAGCATTTT.

The chain uses TRBV14 and TRBJ1-6, with D perhaps matching TRBD1 (5 bases). CDR1 SGHDN and CDR2 FVKESK come from the germline V gene. V lost 1 base and J lost 6, with 10 bases in between. This CDR3 comprises 15 residues. CDR3 residues: CASSQAQGSNSPLHF. The CDR3 DNA follows: TGTGCCAGCAGCCAAGCTCAGGGATCTAATTCACCCCTCCACTTT.

This chain joins TRBV25-1 and TRBJ2-5, with 8 bases lining up with TRBD2. Trimming cost V 5 bases and J 9 bases; bases outside gene matches: 11. CDR1 is MGHDK, CDR2 SYGVNS, per germline. The CDR3 runs 14 residues. This CDR3 is CASSPTGGLRAQYF. DNA of the CDR3: TGTGCCAGCAGTCCTACGGGGGGGCTCAGGGCCCAGTACTTC.

The chain is built from TRBV19 and TRBJ2-7; D ambiguous. V shed 3 bases and J shed 7 bases, with 13 bases lying between them. This CDR3 has 13 amino acids. Germline-derived CDR1 and CDR2 are LNHDA and SQIVND (reference sequence). The CDR3 nucleotides are TGTGCCAGTAGTATGGGCTACCAGTGGGAGCAGTACTTC. Protein sequence: CASSMGYQWEQYF.

This clone was picked up a small number of times. The V call is TRBV10-2, the J call TRBJ1-2; TRBD1 aligns across 9 bases. The CDR3 extends over 14 amino acids. After removal of 6 bases from V and 3 bases from J, the junction contained 5 bases not matched to a gene. Germline CDR1 and CDR2: WSHSY and SAAADI. CDR3: CASRPGQGDYGYTF. DNA of the CDR3: TGCGCCAGCAGACCGGGACAGGGAGACTATGGCTACACCTTC.

Regarding this clone: No DNA is shown, since the ends of the CDR3 on it are uncertain; the CDR3 is the one TCRdb lists. The gene calls are TRBV21-1 and TRBJ2-5; the table's D call, TRBD2, was not checked against the DNA. TRBV21-1 is tagged as a pseudogene. The CDR3 totals 17 residues, both ends included. CDR3 in amino acids: CASSKVGRGTLQETQYF.

The chain joins TRBV14 to TRBJ2-1, with D possibly TRBD1 on 5 matching bases. Germline-derived CDR1 and CDR2 are SGHDN and FVKESK. V was cut by 6 bases and J by 7 bases, with 10 bases left in between. CDR3 size: 12 residues. Written as DNA, the CDR3 is TGTGCCAGCAGTCCGTCAGGGAATGAGCAGTTCTTC. Its translation is CASSPSGNEQFF.

The chain carries TRBV9 and TRBJ1-4; D gene uncertain. The germline V and J ends were trimmed by 3 bases and 0 bases, with 9 bases remaining between them. Germline CDR1 SGDLS, CDR2 YYNGEE. The CDR3 is made up of 15 amino acids. This chain's CDR3 is CASSARVATNEKLFF. The CDR3 DNA reads as TGTGCCAGCAGCGCCCGGGTCGCAACTAATGAAAAACTGTTTTTT. Using reference TRBV9 and TRBJ1-4 for the parts outside the CDR3, the full variable domain is DSGVTQTPKHLITATGQRVTLRCSPRSGDLSVYWYQQSLDQGLQFLIQYYNGEERAKGNILERFSAQQFPDLHSELNLSSLELGDSALYFCASSARVATNEKLFFGSGTQLSVL.

The CDR3 DNA is TGTGCCAGCAGTCAGGGTGGGGAAGAGACCCAGTACTTC. Encoded protein: CASSQGGEETQYF. This chain uses TRBV7-3 with TRBJ2-5; TRBD1 is a possible D gene (5 bases). This CDR3 spans 13 amino acids. V was pared by 6 bases and J by 3 bases, with 11 bases between. In germline, CDR1 is SGHTA, CDR2 FQGTGA.

In this sample, this clone turned up once. V gene TRBV4-3 combines with J gene TRBJ1-2; unclear D gene. This CDR3 has 15 amino acids. CDR1 and CDR2 (germline): LGHNA, YSLEER. Trimming shortened V by 0 bases and J by 4 bases, and 12 bases separated the two germline ends. The CDR3 sequence: CASSQDGQSLYGYTF. The CDR3, as DNA: TGCGCCAGCAGCCAAGATGGGCAATCCCTCTATGGCTACACCTTC.

CDR3 amino acids: CASSAAQGATGNTIYF. The CDR3, as DNA: TGTGCCAGCAGCGCAGCTCAGGGGGCGACCGGAAACACCATATATTTT. The chain combines TRBV9 with TRBJ1-3, with TRBD1 identical over 8 bases. V shed 3 bases, J shed 4 bases, and the junction held 9 bases outside the gene matches. This CDR3 is built from 16 residues. CDR1 is SGDLS, CDR2 YYNGEE, per germline.

The V and J genes are TRBV30 and TRBJ2-7; D is unclear. From germline, CDR1 is GTSNPN and CDR2 SVGIG (reference sequence). The CDR3 has 15 amino acids. V shed 0 bases and J shed 0 bases, with 12 bases lying between them. The CDR3 DNA reads TGTGCCTGGAGTGTTCCACCTCCCAGCTCCTACGAGCAGTACTTC. Encoded protein: CAWSVPPPSSYEQYF.

The V and J genes are TRBV7-2 and TRBJ2-7; 12 bases fit TRBD2. This CDR3 spans 16 amino acids. V shed 1 base and J 7 bases; nucleotides not matched to a gene: 8. Per germline, CDR1 SGHTA and CDR2 FQGNSA. The CDR3, as DNA: TGTGCCAGCAGCTTAGGAGTGGCACTAGCGGGGGGAGAGCAGTACTTC. The encoded protein is CASSLGVALAGGEQYF.

This chain joins TRBV10-3 and TRBJ2-1; TRBD1 matches 9 bases. V was pared by 2 bases and J by 8 bases, with 7 bases of the junction left unmatched. Per the germline V gene, CDR1 is ENHRY and CDR2 is SYGVKD. This CDR3 has 15 residues. The CDR3 sequence: CAISEAGTGYDEQFF. The CDR3 nucleotides are TGTGCCATCAGTGAGGCGGGGACAGGGTACGATGAGCAGTTCTTC.

This chain joins TRBV20-1 and TRBJ1-4; no reliable D call. The CDR3 extends over 11 amino acids. Germline lookup yields CDR1 DFQATT and CDR2 SNEGSKA (reference sequence). The germline V and J ends were trimmed by 2 bases and 14 bases, with 12 bases remaining between them. The CDR3 DNA reads TGCAGTGCTAGAAGGAGCCCCCTGCTGTTTTTT. Amino acids: CSARRSPLLFF.

This chain connects TRBV4-2 to TRBJ2-5, with D perhaps matching TRBD2 (6 bases). CDR1 is LGHNA and CDR2 is YNFKEQ in the germline V gene. Trimming removed 0 bases from V and 4 bases from J, with 9 bases in between. This CDR3 is built from 14 residues. The CDR3 loop reads CASSQDFGGETQYF. CDR3 DNA: TGTGCCAGCAGCCAAGACTTCGGGGGAGAGACCCAGTACTTC.

The chain has TRBV4-3 and TRBJ2-2; no reliable D call. CDR1 is LGHNA, CDR2 YSLEER, per germline. CDR3 length equals 14 residues. With 1 base removed from V and 1 base from J, the gap between germline ends came to 4 bases. CDR3 in DNA: TGCGCCAGCAGCCAAGGCAGGAACACCGGGGAGCTGTTTTTT. The encoded protein is CASSQGRNTGELFF.

The CDR3: CASSYSSQAGTQYF. CDR3 bases: TGTGCCAGCAGTTACTCCTCACAGGCAGGGACCCAGTACTTC. The V call is TRBV6-5, the J call TRBJ2-5; TRBD1 is a possible D gene (5 bases). CDR1 and CDR2 (germline): MNHEY, SVGAGI. V dropped 0 bases and J dropped 7 bases, with 12 bases sitting between them. CDR3 length equals 14 residues.

V gene TRBV7-3 combines with J gene TRBJ2-1; TRBD1 matches at 7 bases. The CDR3 extends over 13 amino acids. V lost 5 bases to trimming and J lost 7 bases; unmatched junction nucleotides: 5. Looked up from germline, CDR1 is SGHTA and CDR2 is FQGTGA. This CDR3 is CASSPTGDNEQFF. The CDR3 DNA follows: TGTGCCAGCAGCCCAACAGGGGATAATGAGCAGTTCTTC. The full variable domain, rest sourced from reference TRBV7-3 and TRBJ2-1, is GAGVSQTPSNKVTEKGKYVELRCDPISGHTALYWYRQSLGQGPEFLIYFQGTGAADDSGLPNDRFFAVRPEGSVSTLKIQRTERGDSAVYLCASSPTGDNEQFFGPGTRLTVL.

The rearrangement uses TRBV19 and TRBJ2-1, with D maybe TRBD2 (6 bases). Germline V gene data show CDR1 as LNHDA and CDR2 as SQIVND (reference sequence). The CDR3 totals 15 residues. Trimming stripped 5 bases from V and 9 bases from J, with 20 bases between. CDR3 DNA sequence: TGTGCCAGTAGTCCGAGACTAGTTACGAATGGTGAGCAGTTCTTC. Protein product: CASSPRLVTNGEQFF.

This chain joins TRBV2 and TRBJ2-1, with 7 bases that match TRBD2. This CDR3 has 12 amino acids. In germline, CDR1 is SNHLY, CDR2 FYNNEI. After removal of 6 bases from V and 7 bases from J, the junction contained 3 bases not matched to a gene. The CDR3 coding sequence is TGTGCCAGCAGGGGAGGGGTGAATGAGCAGTTCTTC. This gives the protein CASRGGVNEQFF.

The gene calls are TRBV15 and TRBJ2-7, with TRBD2 as a possible D gene (7 bases). The germline V gene has CDR1 LNHNV and CDR2 YYDKDF (reference sequence). V was trimmed by 0 bases and J by 5 bases, leaving 14 bases between them. This CDR3 has 15 amino acids. In DNA, the CDR3 is TGTGCCACCAGCAGAGATCGGGGGGCGGTCAACGAGCAGTACTTC. The encoded protein is CATSRDRGAVNEQYF.

The V call is TRBV5-6, the J call TRBJ2-5; D gene uncertain. CDR1 and CDR2 (germline): SGHDT, YYEEEE. CDR3 length: 14 amino acids. V shed 2 bases and J shed 1 base, with 9 bases lying between them. The CDR3 loop reads CASSFPTVQETQYF. The CDR3 DNA reads as TGTGCCAGCAGCTTCCCCACAGTCCAAGAGACCCAGTACTTC.

This clone was seen only once. V gene TRBV6-7 combines with J gene TRBJ2-1; 7 bases are a match to TRBD2. TRBV6-7 is annotated as an ORF whose role is uncertain. The CDR3 has 15 amino acids. V lost 1 base to trimming and J lost 0 bases; unmatched junction nucleotides: 0. The CDR3: CASSYCGGSYNEQFF. Written as DNA, the CDR3 is TGTGCCAGCAGTTACTGCGGGGGCTCCTACAATGAGCAGTTCTTC.

The chain uses TRBV18 and TRBJ1-5, with a tentative D call TRBD1 (5 bases). The CDR3 length is 13 residues. Between the trimmed V and J ends, which lost 5 bases and 9 bases, there was a span of 14 bases. Germline V gene data show CDR1 as KGHSH and CDR2 as LQKENI. DNA for the CDR3: TGTGCCAGCTCAGACAGTTCAGGTAGGCCCCAGCATTTT. Amino acid sequence: CASSDSSGRPQHF.